This T cell receptor (beta chain) was observed in a study of T cell changes during pregnancy in multiple sclerosis. This CDR3 spans 17 amino acids. Trimming stripped 3 bases from V and 4 bases from J, with 21 bases between. Germline V lookup: CDR1 SGDLS, CDR2 YYNGEE. Sequencing used immunoSEQ multiplex PCR; TCRdb keeps in-frame clones, though not all of them. The data contain 79,000 or so clones, about 91% of them singletons. Source: peripheral blood, taken in the first trimester of pregnancy. The TCR was taken from a female donor in good health, enrolled as a control in a pregnancy study. The V call is TRBV9, the J call TRBJ2-3, with D perhaps TRBD2 (7 bases). The CDR3 DNA is TGTGCCAGCAGCGAGGGGGACCTTCCGGGGAGGGCAGATACGCAGTATTTT. Its translation is CASSEGDLPGRADTQYF.